Listed below are T cell receptor beta chains from one sample, sequenced in a study of T cell repertoires in cytomegalovirus infection. TCRdb recomputed calls from the reads with MiXCR, one row per CDR3 protein. The sample shows about 570,000 distinct CDR3 sequences, around 40% of them seen only once. These receptors have no identified antigens. The sample in question was cultured PBMCs, obtained from culture after CMV antigen stimulation. Every receptor here comes from a human donor in good health (CMV status not recorded). Some clones in this sample may be carry-over from other donors' samples. CDR3s include the opening cysteine and the closing phenylalanine or tryptophan. A D gene is named only where the DNA matches it firmly. The size entry is marked missing in some rows and otherwise reads once, few, many or a size class.

d_call	cdr3_length	v_call	clone_size	j_call	cdr3_aa	cdr3_nt
.	12	TRBV12-5	.	TRBJ1-2	CASGFQLYGYTF	TGTGCTAGTGGTTTCCAACTATATGGCTACACCTTC
.	12	TRBV7-2	.	TRBJ2-2	CASSWNTGELFF	TGTGCCAGCAGCTGGAACACCGGGGAGCTGTTTTTT
.	17	TRBV5-6	.	TRBJ2-2	CASSFAFPGVNTGELFF	TGTGCCAGCAGCTTTGCATTTCCGGGAGTGAACACCGGGGAGCTGTTTTTT
TRBD1	18	TRBV4-3	.	TRBJ2-2	CASSQEPPGQGRVGELFF	TGCGCCAGCAGCCAAGAGCCTCCGGGACAGGGGCGGGTCGGGGAGCTGTTTTTT
.	14	TRBV3-1	.	TRBJ1-2	CASSQTGANYGYTF	TGTGCCAGCAGCCAAACGGGAGCTAACTATGGCTACACCTTC
.	13	TRBV14	.	TRBJ2-7	CASSQASSGEQYF	TGTGCCAGCAGCCAAGCTTCCAGCGGAGAGCAGTACTTC
.	14	TRBV29-1	.	TRBJ2-7	CSVPAVGQIYEQYF	TGCAGCGTCCCGGCCGTCGGACAAATTTACGAGCAGTACTTC
TRBD1	17	TRBV19	.	TRBJ2-4	CASSIPYRRQGINIQYF	TGTGCCAGTAGTATCCCCTACCGACGACAGGGGATAAACATTCAGTACTTC
.	12	TRBV7-7	few	TRBJ2-5	CASSTDSETQYF	TGTGCCAGCAGCACCGACTCAGAGACCCAGTACTTC
.	17	TRBV6-2/TRBV6-3	few	TRBJ2-7	CASSYSRRGTTSHEQYF	TGTGCCAGCAGTTACTCTCGTCGCGGGACCACTTCCCACGAGCAGTACTTC
.	14	TRBV5-1	.	TRBJ2-5	CASSLEPITETQYF	TGCGCCAGCAGCTTGGAGCCCATAACGGAGACCCAGTACTTC
TRBD2	14	TRBV12-3/TRBV12-4	.	TRBJ2-1	CASSGLAAYDEQFF	TGTGCCAGCAGTGGACTAGCGGCTTATGATGAGCAGTTCTTC
TRBD2	16	TRBV7-2	many	TRBJ2-7	CASSLGRGLANYEQYF	TGTGCCAGCAGCTTAGGGAGGGGACTAGCGAACTACGAGCAGTACTTC
.	15	TRBV19	few	TRBJ2-1	CASSMSGTSFDEQFF	TGTGCCAGTAGTATGAGCGGGACAAGCTTCGATGAGCAGTTCTTC
TRBD2	14	TRBV2	.	TRBJ2-3	CASSEASGADTQYF	TGTGCCAGCAGTGAAGCGAGCGGGGCAGATACGCAGTATTTT
.	12	TRBV7-9	.	TRBJ2-7	CASSQKTYEQYF	TGTGCCAGCAGCCAGAAAACCTACGAGCAGTACTTC
TRBD2	15	TRBV3-1	.	TRBJ2-1	CASRKGLAGGHEQFF	TGTGCCAGCAGAAAGGGACTAGCGGGAGGGCATGAGCAGTTCTTC
TRBD2	15	TRBV29-1	few	TRBJ2-7	CSVEDNTSGGYEQYF	TGCAGCGTTGAAGATAATACTAGCGGGGGGTACGAGCAGTACTTC
.	15	TRBV6-1	few	TRBJ1-4	CASSLSSILNEKLFF	TGTGCCAGCAGTCTGTCCAGCATCCTTAATGAAAAACTGTTTTTT
TRBD2	14	TRBV10-1	.	TRBJ2-1	CASSEKGGSSEQFF	TGCGCCAGCAGTGAGAAGGGCGGGAGTAGTGAGCAGTTCTTC
.	16	TRBV6-1	.	TRBJ2-5	CASTNPAAPGQETQYF	TGTGCCAGCACAAACCCCGCAGCCCCAGGTCAAGAGACCCAGTACTTC
.	13	TRBV2	.	TRBJ1-5	CAINTYSNQPQHF	TGTGCCATCAACACGTATAGCAATCAGCCCCAGCATTTT
.	19	TRBV2	few	TRBJ2-1	CASSGSRGWAEYGYNEQFF	TGTGCCAGCAGTGGCAGCCGGGGCTGGGCCGAATATGGCTACAATGAGCAGTTCTTC
.	10	TRBV12-3/TRBV12-4	.	TRBJ1-1	CATRQVEAFF	TGTGCCACCCGACAGGTAGAAGCTTTCTTT
.	15	TRBV12-3/TRBV12-4	few	TRBJ2-5	CASSFNSGGQETQYF	TGTGCCAGCAGTTTTAATTCTGGGGGGCAAGAGACCCAGTACTTC
.	15	TRBV2	.	TRBJ1-4	CASSDISGGNEKLFF	TGTGCCAGCAGTGATATATCTGGGGGGAATGAAAAACTGTTTTTT
.	15	TRBV27	.	TRBJ2-7	CASTLNAVTTYEQYF	TGTGCCAGCACCCTTAATGCCGTTACAACCTACGAGCAGTACTTC
TRBD1	14	TRBV20-1	.	TRBJ1-5	CSASRDSPNQPQHF	TGCAGTGCTTCCCGGGACAGCCCTAATCAGCCCCAGCATTTT
.	11	TRBV20-1	.	TRBJ1-6	CSAHARSSLHF	TGCAGTGCTCATGCCCGTTCGTCCCTCCACTTT
.	18	TRBV12-5	few	TRBJ1-2	CASGLVLGVGGGDYGYTF	TGTGCTAGTGGTTTGGTATTAGGGGTAGGGGGGGGCGACTATGGCTACACCTTC
.	16	TRBV7-8	few	TRBJ2-1	CASSLVGDGLDNEQFF	TGTGCCAGCAGCTTAGTGGGGGATGGACTGGACAATGAGCAGTTCTTC
.	15	TRBV18	.	TRBJ1-4	CASSPRDSGGVKLFF	TGTGCCAGCTCACCCCGGGACTCCGGTGGTGTAAAACTGTTTTTT
TRBD2	17	TRBV7-2	.	TRBJ2-3	CASSFRIAGGLRDTQYF	TGTGCCAGCAGCTTCCGGATAGCGGGAGGGTTGAGAGATACGCAGTATTTT
.	14	TRBV7-2	.	TRBJ1-6	CASSPVGPSGPLHF	TGTGCCAGCAGCCCGGTGGGACCCTCGGGTCCCCTCCACTTT
.	15	TRBV4-1	.	TRBJ2-5	CASSQEWRKQETQYF	TGCGCCAGCAGCCAAGAATGGAGAAAACAAGAGACCCAGTACTTC
.	14	TRBV4-1	few	TRBJ2-1	CASSQGSEWDEQFF	TGCGCCAGCAGCCAAGGATCGGAATGGGATGAGCAGTTCTTC
.	15	TRBV5-4	few	TRBJ1-2	CASSGTDRIGGGYTF	TGTGCCAGCAGCGGAACAGACAGGATCGGAGGGGGCTACACCTTC
TRBD2	16	TRBV7-2	many	TRBJ2-1	CASSQDPGTSGALQFF	TGTGCCAGCAGCCAAGACCCCGGGACTAGCGGGGCCCTGCAGTTCTTC
TRBD2	20	TRBV2	once	TRBJ2-1	CAILGRTSMIEAATYNEQFF	TGTGCCATCCTAGGAAGGACTAGTATGATAGAGGCCGCTACCTACAATGAGCAGTTCTTC
TRBD1	16	TRBV19	.	TRBJ1-1	CASSIAGGQQNTEAFF	TGTGCCAGTAGTATTGCCGGGGGACAGCAGAACACTGAAGCTTTCTTT
TRBD2	16	TRBV7-2	many	TRBJ2-3	CASSLAWGLAHDTQYF	TGTGCCAGCAGCTTAGCTTGGGGACTAGCGCACGATACGCAGTATTTT
.	16	TRBV20-1	few	TRBJ1-6	CSARDRGVRGNSPLHF	TGCAGTGCTAGAGATCGGGGGGTTCGCGGGAATTCACCCCTCCACTTT
.	12	TRBV20-1	few	TRBJ1-2	CSAREESYGYTF	TGCAGTGCTAGGGAAGAGTCCTATGGCTACACCTTC
TRBD1	16	TRBV4-3	.	TRBJ1-6	CASSQGDSSYNSPLHF	TGCGCCAGCAGCCAAGGGGACAGCTCCTATAATTCACCCCTCCACTTT
.	15	TRBV7-9	.	TRBJ1-2	CASIEGAGTFRGYTF	TGTGCCAGCATAGAAGGGGCAGGGACTTTTCGGGGCTACACCTTC